This T cell receptor beta chain emerged from a study of cytomegalovirus exposure and HLA in healthy donors. Germline assignment: CDR1 MRHNA and CDR2 SNTAGT. J was trimmed by 0 bases and V by 3 bases; bases with no gene match: 3. This CDR3 has 15 amino acids. Points on this clone: The target antigen is unknown.

Overall study results and limits: Previously analyzed data showed that most TCR beta V segments were productive at a frequency of about 87% or about 30%.

PCR employed 60 Vbeta and 13 Jbeta primers. The method was immunoSEQ multiplex PCR; TCRdb's version includes in-frame clones alone and lacks a portion of them. This table holds about 100,000 clones, 55% to 75% found once. Material: PBMCs. This chain uses TRBV6-4 with TRBJ1-1; 8 bases match TRBD1. This receptor was obtained from a woman aged 18-29 years in good health and CMV-seropositive. Here the CDR3 DNA reads TGTGCCAGCAGTGAGACGACAGGGGTGAACACTGAAGCTTTCTTT. Encoded protein: CASSETTGVNTEAFF.